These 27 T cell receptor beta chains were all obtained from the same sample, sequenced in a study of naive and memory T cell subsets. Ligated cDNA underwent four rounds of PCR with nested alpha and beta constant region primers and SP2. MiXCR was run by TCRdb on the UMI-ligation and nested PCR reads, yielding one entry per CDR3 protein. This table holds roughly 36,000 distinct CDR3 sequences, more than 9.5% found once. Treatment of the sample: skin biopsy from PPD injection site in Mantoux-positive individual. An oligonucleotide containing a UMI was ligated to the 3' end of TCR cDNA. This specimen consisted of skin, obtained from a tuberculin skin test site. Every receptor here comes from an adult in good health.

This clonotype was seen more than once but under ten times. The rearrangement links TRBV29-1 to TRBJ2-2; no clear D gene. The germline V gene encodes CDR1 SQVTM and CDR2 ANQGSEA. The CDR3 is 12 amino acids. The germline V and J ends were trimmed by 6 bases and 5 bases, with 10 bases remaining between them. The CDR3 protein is CSVERWTGELFF. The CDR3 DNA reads TGCAGCGTCGAGAGGTGGACCGGGGAGCTGTTTTTT.

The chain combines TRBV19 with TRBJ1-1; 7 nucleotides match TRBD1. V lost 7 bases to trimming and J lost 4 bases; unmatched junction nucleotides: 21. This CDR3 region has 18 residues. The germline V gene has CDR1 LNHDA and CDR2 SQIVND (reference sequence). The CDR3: CASTDRRGPVSAFTEAFF. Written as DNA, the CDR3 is TGTGCCAGTACCGATAGGAGGGGGCCGGTCTCTGCATTCACTGAAGCTTTCTTT.

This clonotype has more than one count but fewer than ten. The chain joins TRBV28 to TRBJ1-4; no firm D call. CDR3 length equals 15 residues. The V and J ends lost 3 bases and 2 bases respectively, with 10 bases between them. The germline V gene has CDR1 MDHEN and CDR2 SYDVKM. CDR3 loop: CASSFVRSTNEKLFF. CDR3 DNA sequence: TGTGCCAGCAGTTTTGTCAGGAGCACTAATGAAAAACTGTTTTTT.

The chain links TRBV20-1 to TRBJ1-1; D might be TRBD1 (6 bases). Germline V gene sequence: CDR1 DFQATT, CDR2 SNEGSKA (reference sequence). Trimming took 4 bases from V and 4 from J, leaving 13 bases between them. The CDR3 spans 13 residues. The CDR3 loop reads CSATGARSTEAFF. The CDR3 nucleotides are TGCAGTGCTACAGGGGCGCGGTCCACTGAAGCTTTCTTT.

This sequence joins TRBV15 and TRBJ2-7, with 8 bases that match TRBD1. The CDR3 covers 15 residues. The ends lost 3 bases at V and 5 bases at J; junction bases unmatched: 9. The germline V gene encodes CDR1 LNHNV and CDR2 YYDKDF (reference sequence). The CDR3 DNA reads TGTGCCACCAGCAGGATGGACAGGGCTGGAGACGAGCAGTACTTC. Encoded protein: CATSRMDRAGDEQYF.

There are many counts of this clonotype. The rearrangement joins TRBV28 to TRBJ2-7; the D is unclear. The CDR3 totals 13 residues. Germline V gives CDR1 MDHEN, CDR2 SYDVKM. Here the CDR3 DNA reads TGTGTCACGACGCGGCAGAGCTCCTACGAGCAGTACTTC. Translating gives CVTTRQSSYEQYF.

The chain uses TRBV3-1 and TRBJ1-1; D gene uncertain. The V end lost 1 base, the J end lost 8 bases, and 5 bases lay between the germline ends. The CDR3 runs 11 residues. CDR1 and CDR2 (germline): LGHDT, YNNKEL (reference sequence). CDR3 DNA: TGTGCCAGCAGCCAAGGTATGGAAGCTTTCTTT. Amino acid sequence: CASSQGMEAFF.

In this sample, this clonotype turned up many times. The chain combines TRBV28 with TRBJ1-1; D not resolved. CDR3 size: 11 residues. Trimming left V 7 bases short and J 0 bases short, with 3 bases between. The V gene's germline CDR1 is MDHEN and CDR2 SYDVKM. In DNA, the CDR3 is TGTGCCAGCATGATGAACACTGAAGCTTTCTTT. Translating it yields CASMMNTEAFF.

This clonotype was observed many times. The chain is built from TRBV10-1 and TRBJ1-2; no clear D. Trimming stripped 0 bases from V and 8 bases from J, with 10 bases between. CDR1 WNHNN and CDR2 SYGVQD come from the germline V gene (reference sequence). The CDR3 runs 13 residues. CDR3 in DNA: TGCGCCAGCAGTGAGTCGGGTTCATCGGGCTACACCTTC. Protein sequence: CASSESGSSGYTF.

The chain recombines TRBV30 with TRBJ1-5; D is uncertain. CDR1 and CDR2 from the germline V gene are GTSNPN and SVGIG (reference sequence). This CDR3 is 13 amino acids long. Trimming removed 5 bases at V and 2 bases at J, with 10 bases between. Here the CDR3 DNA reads TGTGCCTGGGACCGGGGTGGCAATCAGCCCCAGCATTTT. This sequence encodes CAWDRGGNQPQHF. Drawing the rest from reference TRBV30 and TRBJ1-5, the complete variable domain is SQTIHQWPATLVQPVGSPLSLECTVEGTSNPNLYWYRQAAGRGLQLLFYSVGIGQISSEVPQNLSASRPQDRQFILSSKKLLLSDSGFYLCAWDRGGNQPQHFGDGTRLSIL.

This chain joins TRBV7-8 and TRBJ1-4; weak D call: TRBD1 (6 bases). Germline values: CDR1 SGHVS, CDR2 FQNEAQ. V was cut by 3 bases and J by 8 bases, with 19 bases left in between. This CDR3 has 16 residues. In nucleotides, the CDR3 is TGTGCCAGCAGCTTTAGCCGGGCCTACAGGGAGGAAAAACTGTTTTTT. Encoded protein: CASSFSRAYREEKLFF.

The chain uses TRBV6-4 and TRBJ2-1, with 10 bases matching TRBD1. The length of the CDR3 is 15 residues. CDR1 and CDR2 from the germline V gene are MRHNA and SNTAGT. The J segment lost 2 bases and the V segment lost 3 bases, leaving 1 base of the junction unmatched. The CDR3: CASSEGQGTYNEQFF. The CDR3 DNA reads TGTGCCAGCAGTGAGGGACAGGGGACCTACAATGAGCAGTTCTTC.

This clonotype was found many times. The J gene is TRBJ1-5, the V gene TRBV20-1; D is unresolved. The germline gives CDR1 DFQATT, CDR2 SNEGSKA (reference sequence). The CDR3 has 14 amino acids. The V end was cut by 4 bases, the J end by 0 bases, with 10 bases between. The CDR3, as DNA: TGCAGTGCTACGACTGAGTATAGCAATCAGCCCCAGCATTTT. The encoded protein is CSATTEYSNQPQHF.

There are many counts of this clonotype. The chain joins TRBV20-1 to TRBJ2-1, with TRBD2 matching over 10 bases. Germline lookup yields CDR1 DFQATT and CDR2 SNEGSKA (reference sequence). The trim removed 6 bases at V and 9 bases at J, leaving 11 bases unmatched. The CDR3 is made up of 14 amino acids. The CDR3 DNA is TGCAGTGCGCCCCGCAGCGGGAGGGCCGGTGAGCAGTTCTTC. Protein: CSAPRSGRAGEQFF.

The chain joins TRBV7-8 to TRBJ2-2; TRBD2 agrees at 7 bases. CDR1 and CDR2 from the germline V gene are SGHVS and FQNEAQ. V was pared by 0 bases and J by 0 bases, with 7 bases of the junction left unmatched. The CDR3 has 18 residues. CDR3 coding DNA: TGTGCCAGCAGCTTAGCGCGAGGGGAGGGATCGAACACCGGGGAGCTGTTTTTT. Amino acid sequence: CASSLARGEGSNTGELFF.

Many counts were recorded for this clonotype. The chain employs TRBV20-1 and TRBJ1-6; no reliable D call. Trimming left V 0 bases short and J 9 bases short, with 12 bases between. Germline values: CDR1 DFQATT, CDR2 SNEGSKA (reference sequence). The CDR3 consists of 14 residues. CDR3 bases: TGCAGTGCTAGAGATCTCGGCAGCTCTTCACCCCTCCACTTT. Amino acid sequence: CSARDLGSSSPLHF.

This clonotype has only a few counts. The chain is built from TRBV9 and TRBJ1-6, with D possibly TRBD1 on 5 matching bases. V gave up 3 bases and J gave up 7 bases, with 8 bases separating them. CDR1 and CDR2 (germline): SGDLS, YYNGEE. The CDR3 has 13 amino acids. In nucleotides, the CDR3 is TGTGCCAGCAGCGGACAGTTGAATTCACCCCTCCACTTT. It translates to CASSGQLNSPLHF.

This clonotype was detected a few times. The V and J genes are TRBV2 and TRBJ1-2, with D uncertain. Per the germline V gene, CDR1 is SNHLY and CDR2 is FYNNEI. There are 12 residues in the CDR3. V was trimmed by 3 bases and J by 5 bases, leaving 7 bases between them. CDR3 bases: TGTGCCAGCAGTGACGAGGTTTATGGCTACACCTTC. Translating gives CASSDEVYGYTF.

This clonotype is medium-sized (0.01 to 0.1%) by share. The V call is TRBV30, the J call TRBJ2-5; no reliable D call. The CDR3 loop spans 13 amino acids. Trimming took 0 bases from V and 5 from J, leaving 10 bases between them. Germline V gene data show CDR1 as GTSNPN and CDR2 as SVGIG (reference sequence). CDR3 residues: CAWSVRIRETQYF. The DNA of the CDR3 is TGTGCCTGGAGTGTAAGGATTCGGGAGACCCAGTACTTC.

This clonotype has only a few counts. CDR3 region: CKPRTGTSNTEAFF. In nucleotides, the CDR3 is TGCAAGCCTAGAACAGGGACATCGAACACTGAAGCTTTCTTT. V usage is TRBV20-1 and J usage is TRBJ1-1, with D possibly being TRBD1 (6 bases). The V gene's germline CDR1 is DFQATT and CDR2 SNEGSKA (reference sequence). CDR3 length: 14 amino acids.

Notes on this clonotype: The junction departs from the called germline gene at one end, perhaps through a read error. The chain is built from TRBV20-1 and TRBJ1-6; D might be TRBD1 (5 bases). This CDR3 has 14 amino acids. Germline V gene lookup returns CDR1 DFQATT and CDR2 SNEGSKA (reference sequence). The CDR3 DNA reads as TGCAGTGCTAGAGAGCGGATAGGGGATTCACCCCTCAACTTT. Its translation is CSARERIGDSPLNF.

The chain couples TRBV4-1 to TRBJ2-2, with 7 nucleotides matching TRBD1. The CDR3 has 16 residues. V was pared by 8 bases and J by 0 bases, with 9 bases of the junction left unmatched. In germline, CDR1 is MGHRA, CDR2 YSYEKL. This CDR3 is CASRRPGQPNTGELFF. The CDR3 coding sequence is TGCGCCAGCCGCAGACCGGGACAGCCGAACACCGGGGAGCTGTTTTTT.

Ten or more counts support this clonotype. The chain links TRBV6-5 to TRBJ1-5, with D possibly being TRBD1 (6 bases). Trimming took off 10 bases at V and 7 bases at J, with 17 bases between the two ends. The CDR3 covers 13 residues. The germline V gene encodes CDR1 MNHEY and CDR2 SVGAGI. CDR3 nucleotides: TGTGCCACCGGGATACCGGGACAACAGCCCCAGCATTTT. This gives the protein CATGIPGQQPQHF.

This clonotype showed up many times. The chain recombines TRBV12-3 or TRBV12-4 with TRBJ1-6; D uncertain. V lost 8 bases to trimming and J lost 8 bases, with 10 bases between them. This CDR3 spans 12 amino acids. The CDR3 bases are TGTGCCAGCTCCCTTAATCATTCACCCCTCCACTTT. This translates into CASSLNHSPLHF.

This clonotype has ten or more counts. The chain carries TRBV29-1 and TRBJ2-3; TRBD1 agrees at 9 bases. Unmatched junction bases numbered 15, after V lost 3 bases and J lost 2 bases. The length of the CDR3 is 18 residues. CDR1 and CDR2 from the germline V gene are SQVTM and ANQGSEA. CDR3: CSVEGQGLNSNPTDTQYF. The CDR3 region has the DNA TGCAGCGTTGAGGGACAGGGTTTAAACTCCAACCCCACAGATACGCAGTATTTT.

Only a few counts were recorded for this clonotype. The CDR3 reads CAWSEPREQFF. The CDR3 region has the DNA TGTGCCTGGAGTGAACCCCGAGAGCAGTTCTTC. The chain carries TRBV30 and TRBJ2-1; D not certain. Per germline, CDR1 GTSNPN and CDR2 SVGIG (reference sequence). The CDR3 has 11 amino acids. V was clipped by 1 base and J by 10 bases, with 8 bases between them.

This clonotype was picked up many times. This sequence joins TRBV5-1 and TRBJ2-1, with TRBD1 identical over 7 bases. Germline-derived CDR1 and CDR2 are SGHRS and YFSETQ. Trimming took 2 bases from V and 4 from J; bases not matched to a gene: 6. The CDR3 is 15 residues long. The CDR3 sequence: CASSFRDSNYNEQFF. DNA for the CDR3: TGCGCCAGCAGCTTCCGGGACAGCAATTACAATGAGCAGTTCTTC.